This is a list of T cell receptor beta chains from one sample in a study of cytomegalovirus exposure and HLA in healthy donors. The repertoire was sequenced with immunoSEQ multiplex PCR; TCRdb's copy has only in-frame clones and lacks some. This sample has 110,000 to 150,000 clones, with 70% to 85% found just once. Sequenced material: PBMCs. The receptors here all came from a male donor in good health and CMV-seronegative. The CDR3 runs from the conserved cysteine through the conserved F or W. A D gene is named only where the DNA matches it firmly.

>TRBV5-1|TRBJ1-4|-
CASSFVGGTQEKLFF
TGCGCCAGCAGCTTCGTTGGGGGGACCCAGGAAAAACTGTTTTTT
>TRBV7-8|TRBJ2-2|TRBD2
CASSSGLAGELFF
TGTGCCAGCAGCTCGGGACTAGCCGGGGAGCTGTTTTTT
>TRBV28|TRBJ2-7|TRBD1
CASTTLGTASYEQYF
TGTGCCAGCACTACCTTAGGGACAGCCTCCTACGAGCAGTACTTC
>TRBV16|TRBJ2-7|TRBD2
CASSQPTSGPYEQYF
TGTGCCAGCAGCCAACCGACTAGCGGACCCTACGAGCAGTACTTC
>TRBV4-1|TRBJ2-1|TRBD2
CASSQDWLAGARSYNEQFF
TGCGCCAGCAGCCAAGATTGGCTAGCGGGAGCAAGGTCCTACAATGAGCAGTTCTTC
>TRBV6-1|TRBJ1-2|TRBD1
CASSEYTGDGYTF
TGTGCCAGCAGTGAATATACAGGGGACGGCTACACCTTC
>TRBV28|TRBJ1-1|-
CASSSSEVGKAFF
TGTGCCAGCAGTTCATCGGAGGTGGGAAAAGCTTTCTTT
>TRBV18|TRBJ2-7|TRBD1
CASSPRQGNSEQYF
TGTGCCAGCTCACCGAGACAGGGCAATAGCGAGCAGTACTTC
>TRBV18|TRBJ2-3|-
CASSPGLPGTDTQYF
TGTGCCAGCTCACCCGGACTACCTGGCACAGATACGCAGTATTTT
>TRBV19|TRBJ1-1|TRBD1
CASSPGTGGRGNTEAFF
TGTGCCAGTAGCCCAGGGACAGGGGGTAGGGGGAACACTGAAGCTTTCTTT
>TRBV6-5|TRBJ1-5|-
CASSYSREQPQHF
TGTGCCAGCAGTTACTCCAGGGAACAGCCCCAGCATTTT